The 32 T cell receptor beta chains presented below share a single source sample, sequenced in a study of neurological immune-mediated disorders. TCRdb re-derived calls from the 5' RACE reads in MiXCR, one entry per CDR3 protein. Among about 60,000 distinct CDR3 sequences, around 3.8% were seen once, and the ten largest hold more than 2%. The sequenced sample consisted of PBMCs. These receptors were taken from a woman in her forties or fifties with multiple sclerosis.

This clonotype was counted many times. This chain connects TRBV20-1 to TRBJ1-1; D not resolved. The CDR3 totals 11 residues. The V and J ends lost 6 bases and 1 base respectively, with 6 bases between them. Germline CDR1 is DFQATT and CDR2 is SNEGSKA (reference sequence). The CDR3 loop reads CSANRNTEAFF. CDR3 nucleotides: TGCAGTGCAAACAGGAACACTGAAGCTTTCTTT.

This clonotype was detected many times. This rearrangement joins TRBV20-1 to TRBJ2-7, with D possibly TRBD1 on 5 matching bases. V was cut by 0 bases and J by 4 bases, with 7 bases left in between. The CDR3 runs to 12 residues. In germline, CDR1 is DFQATT, CDR2 SNEGSKA (reference sequence). The CDR3 reads CSARETEYEQYF. Here the CDR3 DNA reads TGCAGTGCTAGAGAGACAGAATACGAGCAGTACTTC.

This clonotype was counted ten times or more. The genes are TRBV4-2 and TRBJ1-1; 7 bases are a match to TRBD1. The germline V gene encodes CDR1 LGHNA and CDR2 YNFKEQ. V lost 5 bases to trimming and J lost 0 bases; unmatched junction nucleotides: 15. CDR3 size: 18 residues. CDR3 in amino acids: CASSSTPPGTVLNTEAFF. The CDR3 DNA follows: TGTGCCAGCAGCTCGACCCCCCCCGGGACAGTGTTGAACACTGAAGCTTTCTTT.

This clonotype has at least ten counts. J is TRBJ1-1 and V is TRBV7-2; D not certain. Trimming took off 3 bases at V and 0 bases at J, with 8 bases between the two ends. The CDR3 extends over 14 amino acids. Germline V gives CDR1 SGHTA, CDR2 FQGNSA. The CDR3 region is CASSLRELNTEAFF. As DNA, the CDR3 is TGTGCCAGCAGCTTGCGGGAACTGAACACTGAAGCTTTCTTT.

In this sample, this clonotype turned up many times. This chain uses TRBV7-2 with TRBJ1-2; TRBD1 matches at 7 bases. The CDR3 covers 15 residues. The V and J ends lost 1 base and 8 bases, in that order; junction bases with no gene match: 10. CDR1 SGHTA and CDR2 FQGNSA come from the germline V gene. This CDR3 is CASSLEIGQARGYTF. The CDR3 bases are TGTGCCAGCAGCTTAGAAATCGGACAGGCGCGGGGCTACACCTTC.

This clonotype was seen repeatedly, ten times or more. This rearrangement joins TRBV24-1 to TRBJ2-1; TRBD2 matches 11 bases. There are 17 residues in the CDR3. With 4 bases clipped from V and 6 bases from J, the junction kept 10 bases outside the gene matches. CDR1 KGHDR and CDR2 SFDVKD come from the germline V gene. CDR3 DNA sequence: TGTGCCACCAGTGACAAACTAGCGGGAGCTTTCGTCAATGAGCAGTTCTTC. Translation gives CATSDKLAGAFVNEQFF.

V and J are TRBV6-2 or TRBV6-3 and TRBJ2-1, with 11 bases aligning to TRBD1. V shed 7 bases and J 9 bases; nucleotides not matched to a gene: 11. This CDR3 is built from 15 residues. Per the germline V gene, CDR1 is MNHEY and CDR2 is SVGEGT. Here the CDR3 reads CASTKGGQGVSEQFF. In nucleotides, the CDR3 is TGTGCCAGCACCAAAGGGGGACAGGGGGTCAGTGAGCAGTTCTTC.

This clonotype was detected ten times or more. This chain links TRBV3-1 with TRBJ2-1, with D tentatively TRBD2 (6 bases). The CDR3 spans 14 residues. The V gene's germline CDR1 is LGHDT and CDR2 YNNKEL (reference sequence). V was clipped by 0 bases and J by 10 bases, with 13 bases between them. The CDR3, as DNA: TGTGCCAGCAGCCAAGATGGGCTAGCGCTCGAGCAGTTCTTC. Translating gives CASSQDGLALEQFF.

This clonotype appeared many times. The gene calls are TRBV7-6 and TRBJ2-7; 9 nucleotides align to TRBD1. This CDR3 spans 14 amino acids. Germline CDR1 reads SGHVS; CDR2 reads FNYEAQ. V shed 3 bases and J 4 bases; nucleotides not matched to a gene: 4. This CDR3 is CASSLDRGYYEQYF. The DNA of the CDR3 is TGTGCCAGCAGCTTGGACAGGGGATATTACGAGCAGTACTTC.

The table lists this clonotype with a few counts. The rearrangement joins TRBV5-6 to TRBJ2-7; no definite D call. This CDR3 comprises 13 residues. V gave up 4 bases and J gave up 0 bases, with 8 bases separating them. Germline values: CDR1 SGHDT, CDR2 YYEEEE. In DNA, the CDR3 is TGTGCCAGCAGCCCGGGCTTCTCCTACGAGCAGTACTTC. It encodes CASSPGFSYEQYF.

This clonotype was seen a few times. The rearrangement joins TRBV3-1 to TRBJ1-1; D is possibly TRBD1 (5 bases). CDR3 length: 15 amino acids. Germline V gene sequence: CDR1 LGHDT, CDR2 YNNKEL (reference sequence). V was pared by 3 bases and J by 7 bases, with 18 bases between. Here the CDR3 reads CASSQPGLGKSEAFF. In nucleotides, the CDR3 is TGTGCCAGCAGCCAGCCGGGACTGGGTAAAAGTGAAGCTTTCTTT.

This chain links TRBV20-1 with TRBJ2-5, with D possibly being TRBD2 (5 bases). Germline CDR1 and CDR2: DFQATT and SNEGSKA (reference sequence). V was clipped by 0 bases and J by 5 bases, with 10 bases between them. This CDR3 contains 13 residues. For the CDR3, the DNA is TGCAGTGCTAGAGATCGGGGTTGGGAGACCCAGTACTTC. Protein: CSARDRGWETQYF.

This clonotype was seen a handful of times. The chain joins TRBV29-1 to TRBJ2-1; D may correspond to TRBD1 or TRBD2 (5 bases each). CDR1 and CDR2 (germline): SQVTM, ANQGSEA. Trimming left V 2 bases short and J 3 bases short, with 17 bases between. This CDR3 region has 16 residues. This chain's CDR3 is CSVEPKGAGGYNEQFF. CDR3 coding DNA: TGCAGCGTTGAACCTAAAGGGGCGGGTGGCTACAATGAGCAGTTCTTC.

This clonotype has a count of ten or more. The V and J genes are TRBV12-3 or TRBV12-4 and TRBJ1-6; perhaps TRBD1 as D (5 bases). There are 13 residues in the CDR3. With 3 bases removed from V and 5 bases from J, the gap between germline ends came to 5 bases. CDR3 region: CASSLDNNSPLHF. In DNA form, the CDR3 reads TGTGCCAGCAGTTTGGACAATAATTCACCCCTCCACTTT.

Ten or more counts support this clonotype. J is TRBJ2-4 and V is TRBV6-6; 10 nucleotides match TRBD1. Germline CDR1 is MNHNY and CDR2 is SVGAGI (reference sequence). The CDR3 runs to 15 residues. V lost 6 bases and J lost 3; bases outside the gene matches: 5. The CDR3 coding sequence is TGTGCCAGCAGAGGGACAGGGGCCGACAAAAACATTCAGTACTTC. The encoded protein is CASRGTGADKNIQYF.

This clonotype was detected many times. The chain combines TRBV24-1 with TRBJ1-5; 12 bases line up with TRBD1. Germline V gives CDR1 KGHDR, CDR2 SFDVKD. With V trimmed by 4 bases and J by 6 bases, 6 bases remained unmatched. The CDR3 is 16 residues long. CDR3 sequence: CATSEPGTGGVQPQHF. As DNA, the CDR3 is TGTGCCACCAGTGAACCCGGGACAGGGGGCGTTCAGCCCCAGCATTTT.

This clonotype was seen repeatedly, ten times or more. CDR3 protein: CASSARLAETDTQYF. The CDR3 DNA reads TGTGCCAGCAGCGCCCGACTAGCGGAAACAGATACGCAGTATTTT. The chain links TRBV11-3 to TRBJ2-3; 9 bases align to TRBD2. The ends lost 5 bases at V and 3 bases at J; junction bases unmatched: 6. The CDR3 contains 15 residues. Germline assignment: CDR1 SGHNT and CDR2 YENEEA.

This clonotype came up many times. The chain couples TRBV27 to TRBJ2-3, with 7 bases lining up with TRBD1. This CDR3 contains 16 residues. The germline CDR1 and CDR2 sequences are MNHEY and SMNVEV (reference sequence). The trim removed 4 bases at V and 0 bases at J, leaving 7 bases unmatched. The CDR3 sequence: CASSSPGTASTDTQYF. DNA for the CDR3: TGTGCCAGCAGTTCCCCGGGGACAGCTAGCACAGATACGCAGTATTTT.

This clonotype was counted many times. The genes are TRBV21-1 and TRBJ1-2; the table gives TRBD1 as D, unverified against the DNA. TRBV21-1 is shown as a pseudogene. CDR3 size: 14 residues. CDR3 nucleotide sequence: TGTGCCAGCAGATCCGGGACAGCTGTCTGTGACTACACCTTC. Translation gives CASRSGTAVCDYTF.

This clonotype was recorded many times. The V gene is TRBV6-5, the J gene TRBJ1-5; 7 bases agree with TRBD1. Unmatched junction bases numbered 15, after V lost 4 bases and J lost 6 bases. The CDR3 is 17 amino acids. In germline, CDR1 is MNHEY, CDR2 SVGAGI. The CDR3 spells CASSSRGRGSLGQPQHF. DNA for the CDR3: TGTGCCAGCAGTTCAAGGGGGCGCGGGAGCTTGGGTCAGCCCCAGCATTTT.

This clonotype was seen many times. The V gene is TRBV5-1, the J gene TRBJ1-5, with unresolved D. The germline V and J ends were trimmed by 4 bases and 4 bases, with 12 bases remaining between them. There are 14 residues in the CDR3. CDR1 and CDR2 (germline): SGHRS, YFSETQ. CDR3 region: CASSPGVDNQPQHF. For the CDR3, the DNA is TGCGCCAGCAGCCCTGGTGTGGATAATCAGCCCCAGCATTTT.

This clonotype was seen ten or more times. The V call is TRBV7-2, the J call TRBJ1-5, with D perhaps TRBD1 (5 bases). Trimming pared 5 bases from V and 2 bases from J, leaving 13 bases between. CDR1 and CDR2 (germline): SGHTA, FQGNSA. CDR3 length equals 15 residues. This CDR3 reads CASSADQGGNQPQHF. In DNA, the CDR3 is TGTGCCAGCAGCGCGGATCAGGGAGGCAATCAGCCCCAGCATTTT.

This clonotype has ten or more counts. This chain joins TRBV5-6 and TRBJ2-3; D is ambiguous. CDR1 SGHDT and CDR2 YYEEEE come from the germline V gene. V lost 2 bases and J lost 0, with 13 bases in between. This CDR3 spans 16 amino acids. In nucleotides, the CDR3 is TGTGCCAGCAGCTTAGCATCTGAACATAGCACAGATACGCAGTATTTT. Protein product: CASSLASEHSTDTQYF.

In this sample, this clonotype turned up many times. The gene calls are TRBV27 and TRBJ1-5; the D gene is possibly TRBD1 (6 bases). CDR3 length: 14 amino acids. The germline V and J ends were trimmed by 6 bases and 5 bases, with 14 bases remaining between them. The V gene's germline CDR1 is MNHEY and CDR2 SMNVEV (reference sequence). CDR3 amino acids: CASSPTGPHQPQHF. In nucleotides, the CDR3 is TGTGCCAGCAGCCCTACAGGGCCCCATCAGCCCCAGCATTTT.

This clonotype was counted ten times or more. The chain recombines TRBV7-8 with TRBJ2-7; 8 bases agree with TRBD1. The CDR3 covers 16 residues. Germline V gene data show CDR1 as SGHVS and CDR2 as FQNEAQ. The ends lost 4 bases at V and 5 bases at J; junction bases unmatched: 13. The CDR3 sequence: CASSSQGALLGHEQYF. The CDR3 DNA is TGTGCCAGCAGCTCGCAGGGGGCACTCCTTGGGCACGAGCAGTACTTC.

This clonotype was detected many times. The chain is built from TRBV7-6 and TRBJ2-1; TRBD2 might be the D (5 bases). V lost 5 bases and J lost 5, with 13 bases in between. Germline V gene sequence: CDR1 SGHVS, CDR2 FNYEAQ. The CDR3 totals 14 residues. The CDR3 loop reads CASSPPDWDNEQFF. CDR3 DNA sequence: TGTGCCAGCAGCCCACCGGACTGGGACAATGAGCAGTTCTTC.

This clonotype came up many times. The rearrangement joins TRBV5-1 to TRBJ2-2, with 7 bases that match TRBD2. The V and J ends lost 4 bases and 0 bases, in that order; junction bases with no gene match: 9. The length of the CDR3 is 17 residues. CDR1 and CDR2 (germline): SGHRS, YFSETQ. The CDR3 is CASSARTSAANTGELFF. CDR3 DNA sequence: TGCGCCAGCAGCGCACGGACTAGTGCCGCGAACACCGGGGAGCTGTTTTTT. Using reference TRBV5-1 and TRBJ2-2 for the parts outside the CDR3, the full variable domain is KAGVTQTPRYLIKTRGQQVTLSCSPISGHRSVSWYQQTPGQGLQFLFEYFSETQRNKGNFPGRFSGRQFSNSRSEMNVSTLELGDSALYLCASSARTSAANTGELFFGEGSRLTVL.

At least ten counts were recorded for this clonotype. This chain connects TRBV14 to TRBJ2-1, with D uncertain. This CDR3 contains 14 residues. Trimming pared 1 base from V and 4 bases from J, leaving 8 bases between. Germline lookup yields CDR1 SGHDN and CDR2 FVKESK. The CDR3 sequence is CASSQALQYNEQFF. The CDR3 bases are TGTGCCAGCAGCCAAGCTTTACAATACAATGAGCAGTTCTTC.

This clonotype was observed at least ten times. This rearrangement joins TRBV27 to TRBJ1-1; tentatively, D is TRBD1 (6 bases). Germline V gene lookup returns CDR1 MNHEY and CDR2 SMNVEV (reference sequence). The ends were cut back, 5 bases at V and 5 bases at J, with 12 bases in the middle. The CDR3 has 13 residues. CDR3 sequence reads: CASSGGGRTEAFF. The CDR3 DNA is TGTGCCAGCAGTGGAGGGGGAAGAACTGAAGCTTTCTTT.

This clonotype came up many times. V usage is TRBV6-2 or TRBV6-3 and J usage is TRBJ1-1; TRBD1 is a possible D gene (5 bases). This CDR3 contains 13 residues. Germline-derived CDR1 and CDR2 are MNHEY and SVGEGT. Trimming shortened V by 6 bases and J by 1 base, and 9 bases separated the two germline ends. The chain's CDR3 is CASRGVRNTEAFF. The CDR3 DNA sequence: TGTGCCAGCAGGGGGGTCCGGAACACTGAAGCTTTCTTT.

This clonotype came up many times. The V call is TRBV9, the J call TRBJ2-3; D uncertain. The CDR3 has 14 amino acids. Deletions cut 3 bases from V and 3 bases from J, with 11 bases between. The germline V gene has CDR1 SGDLS and CDR2 YYNGEE. The CDR3 is CASSAKLSTDTQYF. CDR3 in DNA: TGTGCCAGCAGCGCTAAGCTTAGTACAGATACGCAGTATTTT.

This clonotype was detected many times. The CDR3 bases are TGCGCCAGCAGCGAGGGCTACTCGGAGACCCAGTACTTC. Translating gives CASSEGYSETQYF. The genes are TRBV5-1 and TRBJ2-5, with D possibly TRBD2 on 5 matching bases. Per germline, CDR1 SGHRS and CDR2 YFSETQ. The CDR3 runs to 13 residues. V was clipped by 4 bases and J by 5 bases, with 12 bases between them.